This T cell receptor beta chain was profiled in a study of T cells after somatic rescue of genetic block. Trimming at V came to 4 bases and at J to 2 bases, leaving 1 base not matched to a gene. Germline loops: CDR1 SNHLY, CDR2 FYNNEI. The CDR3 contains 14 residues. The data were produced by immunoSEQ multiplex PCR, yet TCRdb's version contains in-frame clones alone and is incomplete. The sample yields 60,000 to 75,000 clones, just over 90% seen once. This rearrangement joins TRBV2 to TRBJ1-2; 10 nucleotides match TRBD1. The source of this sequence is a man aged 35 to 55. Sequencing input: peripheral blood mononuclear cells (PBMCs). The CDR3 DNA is TGTGCCAGCAGTGGGACAGGGGGGAACTATGGCTACACCTTC. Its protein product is CASSGTGGNYGYTF.